A single sample is the source of the 32 T cell receptor beta chains below, sequenced in a study of T cell responses to AZD1222 COVID-19 vaccine. The method was immunoSEQ multiplex PCR; TCRdb's version includes in-frame clones alone and lacks a portion of them. Of approximately 160,000 clones listed, about nine tenths are singletons. The material was peripheral blood, obtained on day 0 of AZD1222 vaccination. The receptors come from an adult in good health.

This clone was seen only once. V usage is TRBV5-1 and J usage is TRBJ2-1; TRBD1 agrees at 7 bases. The CDR3 spans 17 residues. J was trimmed by 2 bases and V by 0 bases; bases with no gene match: 8. Germline V gene sequence: CDR1 SGHRS, CDR2 YFSETQ. This CDR3 is CASSLGGTAPTYNEQFF. The CDR3 DNA reads TGCGCCAGCAGCTTGGGGGGGACAGCTCCTACCTACAATGAGCAGTTCTTC.

The chain is built from TRBV6-5 and TRBJ2-7; TRBD1 or TRBD2 may be the D gene (6 bases each). Trimming cost V 6 bases and J 2 bases, with 17 bases left between them. CDR1 and CDR2 from the germline V gene are MNHEY and SVGAGI. The CDR3 has 15 residues. The CDR3 sequence: CASRRDTSSPYEQYF. In DNA form, the CDR3 reads TGTGCCAGCAGGAGGGACACTAGCAGCCCCTACGAGCAGTACTTC.

The chain joins TRBV5-8 to TRBJ2-2; 8 nucleotides align to TRBD2. Germline lookup yields CDR1 SGHTS and CDR2 YDEGEE. V shed 4 bases, J shed 3 bases, and the junction held 5 bases outside the gene matches. This CDR3 has 15 amino acids. The CDR3 nucleotides are TGTGCCAGCAGCCGGGGACTAGTGCACACCGGGGAGCTGTTTTTT. Translated, it gives CASSRGLVHTGELFF.

The V call is TRBV9, the J call TRBJ2-7; 10 positions match TRBD2. V dropped 0 bases and J dropped 2; count of bases not matched to a gene: 2. CDR1 SGDLS and CDR2 YYNGEE come from the germline V gene. The CDR3 has 15 residues. The CDR3 sequence: CASSVGSGRAYEQYF. The CDR3, as DNA: TGTGCCAGCAGCGTAGGGAGCGGGAGGGCCTACGAGCAGTACTTC. Full variable domain (remainder filled in from reference TRBV9 and TRBJ2-7): DSGVTQTPKHLITATGQRVTLRCSPRSGDLSVYWYQQSLDQGLQFLIQYYNGEERAKGNILERFSAQQFPDLHSELNLSSLELGDSALYFCASSVGSGRAYEQYFGPGTRLTVT.

CDR3 in DNA: TGTGCCAGCTCACCACATAGGGGGAACACTGAAGCTTTCTTT. Translating gives CASSPHRGNTEAFF. V is TRBV18 and J is TRBJ1-1, with a weak D call TRBD1 (5 bases). The CDR3 is made up of 14 amino acids. From germline, CDR1 is KGHSH and CDR2 LQKENI. V shed 1 base and J shed 1 base, with 7 bases lying between them.

The rearrangement uses TRBV6-5 and TRBJ1-2; 8 bases align to TRBD1. Trimming cost V 2 bases and J 7 bases; bases outside gene matches: 6. Germline V lookup: CDR1 MNHEY, CDR2 SVGAGI. The CDR3 is 14 residues long. CDR3 sequence (DNA): TGTGCCAGCAGTTACGGACAGGGCGTCAGTGGCTACACCTTC. This sequence encodes CASSYGQGVSGYTF.

The V call is TRBV6-1, the J call TRBJ2-7, with TRBD1 matching over 8 bases. V lost 1 base and J lost 1; bases outside the gene matches: 3. The CDR3 contains 15 residues. In germline, CDR1 is MNHNS, CDR2 SASEGT. DNA of the CDR3: TGTGCCAGCAGTGAAGGACAGGGGATTTCCTACGAGCAGTACTTC. Its protein product is CASSEGQGISYEQYF.

The chain carries TRBV2 and TRBJ2-1, with 11 nucleotides matching TRBD2. Germline V gives CDR1 SNHLY, CDR2 FYNNEI. Unmatched junction bases numbered 3, after V lost 4 bases and J lost 4 bases. There are 15 residues in the CDR3. The CDR3 sequence: CASSGGLAGYNEQFF. CDR3 DNA: TGTGCCAGCAGTGGAGGACTAGCGGGTTACAATGAGCAGTTCTTC.

The rearrangement joins TRBV10-2 to TRBJ1-1, with unresolved D. V was clipped by 5 bases and J by 1 base, with 8 bases between them. This CDR3 is built from 13 residues. Germline V gives CDR1 WSHSY, CDR2 SAAADI. The CDR3, as DNA: TGCGCCAGCAGTAACAGACCGAACACTGAAGCTTTCTTT. The encoded protein is CASSNRPNTEAFF.

This rearrangement joins TRBV7-9 to TRBJ2-2; 8 positions agree with TRBD2. In germline, CDR1 is SEHNR, CDR2 FQNEAQ (reference sequence). This CDR3 is built from 18 residues. Trimming at V came to 3 bases and at J to 4 bases, leaving 13 bases not matched to a gene. The CDR3 here is CASSFSGTRRLITGELFF. The CDR3 coding sequence is TGTGCCAGCAGCTTTAGCGGGACTCGGAGATTGATCACCGGGGAGCTGTTTTTT. The full variable domain, in which reference TRBV7-9 and TRBJ2-2 provide the parts outside the CDR3, is DTGVSQNPRHKITKRGQNVTFRCDPISEHNRLYWYRQTLGQGPEFLTYFQNEAQLEKSRLLSDRFSAERPKGSFSTLEIQRTEQGDSAMYLCASSFSGTRRLITGELFFGEGSRLTVL.

This sequence joins TRBV19 and TRBJ2-4; the match to TRBD2 covers 8 bases. Germline CDR1 and CDR2: LNHDA and SQIVND (reference sequence). The CDR3 has 16 residues. Trimming took 6 bases from V and 0 from J; bases not matched to a gene: 7. In DNA form, the CDR3 reads TGTGCCAGTAGAAGTAGCGGGATAGAAGCCAAAAACATTCAGTACTTC. It yields the protein CASRSSGIEAKNIQYF.

V is TRBV9 and J is TRBJ1-3, with D uncertain. V was clipped by 2 bases and J by 2 bases, with 5 bases between them. In germline, CDR1 is SGDLS, CDR2 YYNGEE. The CDR3 extends over 13 amino acids. The CDR3 region is CASSVQAGNTIYF. CDR3 nucleotides: TGTGCCAGCAGCGTGCAGGCTGGAAACACCATATATTTT.

This clone was seen once. The chain joins TRBV30 to TRBJ2-7; 7 bases fit TRBD2. Losses at the gene ends were 5 bases for V and 3 bases for J; bases not matched to a gene: 7. Germline V gives CDR1 GTSNPN, CDR2 SVGIG (reference sequence). The CDR3 runs to 13 residues. CDR3: CAWPGTTLYEQYF. In DNA, the CDR3 is TGTGCCTGGCCCGGGACTACTCTCTACGAGCAGTACTTC.

The chain carries TRBV5-4 and TRBJ2-7; 14 bases are shared with TRBD2. The CDR3 runs 16 residues. CDR1 SGHNT and CDR2 YYREEE come from the germline V gene (reference sequence). Trimming at V came to 3 bases and at J to 8 bases, leaving 10 bases not matched to a gene. The CDR3 bases are TGTGCCAGCAGCTCGGGACTAGCGGGAGTAGAGGGCAAGCAGTACTTC. Its protein product is CASSSGLAGVEGKQYF.

This rearrangement joins TRBV10-3 to TRBJ2-5, with D perhaps given as TRBD1 or TRBD2 (5 bases each). The CDR3 is made up of 14 amino acids. V dropped 0 bases and J dropped 4 bases, with 9 bases sitting between them. Germline lookup yields CDR1 ENHRY and CDR2 SYGVKD. The CDR3 loop is CAISESQGRETQYF. The CDR3 DNA reads TGTGCCATCAGTGAGTCTCAGGGACGAGAGACCCAGTACTTC.

This chain connects TRBV7-2 to TRBJ2-5, with unresolved D. The V and J ends lost 7 bases and 5 bases respectively, with 23 bases between them. The CDR3 runs 16 residues. The germline V gene encodes CDR1 SGHTA and CDR2 FQGNSA. Written as DNA, the CDR3 is TGTGCCAGCACCCCCACGGCTACCCTGTCTGTGGAGACCCAGTACTTC. As protein: CASTPTATLSVETQYF.

The chain combines TRBV6-2 or TRBV6-3 with TRBJ1-2; D gene uncertain. This CDR3 contains 11 residues. Trimming left V 0 bases short and J 12 bases short, with 8 bases between. Germline V gene data show CDR1 as MNHEY and CDR2 as SVGEGT. The CDR3 sequence: CASSYSQQHTF. The CDR3 nucleotides are TGTGCCAGCAGTTACTCTCAGCAACACACCTTC.

This chain connects TRBV11-3 to TRBJ1-1; D unresolved. The CDR3 extends over 14 amino acids. Trimming stripped 1 base from V and 8 bases from J, with 14 bases between. CDR1 and CDR2 (germline): SGHNT, YENEEA. The CDR3 is CASSLGKGSLEAFF. In nucleotides, the CDR3 is TGTGCCAGCAGCTTAGGCAAGGGATCCTTAGAAGCTTTCTTT.

The chain is built from TRBV27 and TRBJ2-1; 11 nucleotides agree with TRBD2. The V segment lost 5 bases and the J segment 2 bases; nucleotides outside the gene matches: 2. Germline V gene data show CDR1 as MNHEY and CDR2 as SMNVEV (reference sequence). The CDR3 is 15 amino acids. CDR3 in amino acids: CASSISGRAYNEQFF. As DNA, the CDR3 is TGTGCCAGCAGTATTAGCGGGAGGGCCTACAATGAGCAGTTCTTC.

The rearrangement uses TRBV3-1 (or the pseudogene TRBV3-2) and TRBJ1-2, with D unresolved. CDR1 is LGHDT and CDR2 is YNNKEL in the germline V gene (reference sequence). Trimming left V 10 bases short and J 8 bases short, with 20 bases between. The CDR3 sequence is 13 residues long. The CDR3 nucleotides are TGTGCCACAACCCCCGGGGAGTCTCGCGGCTACACCTTC. Amino acids: CATTPGESRGYTF.

The chain is built from TRBV28 and TRBJ2-7; perhaps D is TRBD1 or TRBD2 (5 bases each). This CDR3 is 12 amino acids long. The V gene lost 3 bases and the J gene lost 4 bases, with 7 bases spanning the gap. The germline gives CDR1 MDHEN, CDR2 SYDVKM. The CDR3 DNA reads as TGTGCCAGCAGTTTCGAGGGGTACGAGCAGTACTTC. It is translated as CASSFEGYEQYF. The complete variable domain, with remaining parts taken from reference TRBV28 and TRBJ2-7, reads DVKVTQSSRYLVKRTGEKVFLECVQDMDHENMFWYRQDPGLGLRLIYFSYDVKMKEKGDIPEGYSVSREKKERFSLILESASTNQTSMYLCASSFEGYEQYFGPGTRLTVT.

The gene calls are TRBV28 and TRBJ1-3, with D unresolved. Germline V gene sequence: CDR1 MDHEN, CDR2 SYDVKM. The V and J ends lost 6 bases and 7 bases respectively, with 10 bases between them. The CDR3 contains 12 residues. CDR3 sequence reads: CASSTAWNTIYF. DNA for the CDR3: TGTGCCAGCAGCACTGCCTGGAACACCATATATTTT.

The J gene is TRBJ2-5, the V gene TRBV7-3; possibly TRBD2 for D (6 bases). The CDR3 has 16 amino acids. Trimming pared 5 bases from V and 5 bases from J, leaving 21 bases between. The germline gives CDR1 SGHTA, CDR2 FQGTGA. CDR3 sequence (DNA): TGTGCCAGCAGCCCCCGCCCCGGGAGCCCCCGGGAGACCCAGTACTTC. This gives the protein CASSPRPGSPRETQYF.

This chain connects TRBV7-9 to TRBJ2-1; the match to TRBD2 covers 13 bases. The CDR3 totals 16 residues. With V trimmed by 4 bases and J by 5 bases, 5 bases remained unmatched. Looked up from germline, CDR1 is SEHNR and CDR2 is FQNEAQ (reference sequence). CDR3 amino acids: CASSSPTSGGNNEQFF. The CDR3 coding sequence is TGTGCCAGCAGCTCCCCGACTAGCGGGGGGAACAATGAGCAGTTCTTC. Filled out from reference TRBV7-9 and TRBJ2-1, the complete variable domain reads DTGVSQNPRHKITKRGQNVTFRCDPISEHNRLYWYRQTLGQGPEFLTYFQNEAQLEKSRLLSDRFSAERPKGSFSTLEIQRTEQGDSAMYLCASSSPTSGGNNEQFFGPGTRLTVL.

The rearrangement joins TRBV28 to TRBJ1-1; maybe TRBD1 (6 bases). There are 14 residues in the CDR3. Germline CDR1 reads MDHEN; CDR2 reads SYDVKM. The V and J ends lost 3 bases and 6 bases respectively, with 14 bases between them. The CDR3 DNA reads TGTGCCAGCAGTTTGGTGGGGGCATGGGCTGAAGCTTTCTTT. This translates into CASSLVGAWAEAFF.

The chain recombines TRBV5-4 with TRBJ2-3; D is perhaps TRBD1 or TRBD2 (5 bases each). Trimming pared 0 bases from V and 7 bases from J, leaving 18 bases between. Germline values: CDR1 SGHNT, CDR2 YYREEE (reference sequence). The CDR3 length is 16 residues. The CDR3 is CASSLASGRSGNTQYF. CDR3 DNA sequence: TGTGCCAGCAGCTTGGCTTCGGGGCGTTCCGGGAATACGCAGTATTTT.

The chain joins TRBV7-9 to TRBJ2-3; D unresolved. Trimming took 3 bases from V and 6 from J, leaving 7 bases between them. The CDR3 is made up of 12 amino acids. CDR1 and CDR2 (germline): SEHNR, FQNEAQ (reference sequence). Here the CDR3 DNA reads TGTGCCAGCAGCTTGATTATCGATACGCAGTATTTT. Translated, it gives CASSLIIDTQYF.

In its sample, this clone was seen once. The chain uses TRBV12-3 or TRBV12-4 and TRBJ2-1; D not certain. Trimming removed 6 bases from V and 2 bases from J, with 2 bases in between. The CDR3 runs to 11 residues. The CDR3 DNA follows: TGTGCCAGCAGCACCTACAATGAGCAGTTCTTC. This encodes CASSTYNEQFF.

This clone has more than one count but fewer than ten. The J gene is TRBJ1-2, the V gene TRBV7-2, with D tentatively TRBD1 (5 bases). From germline, CDR1 is SGHTA and CDR2 FQGNSA. This CDR3 has 11 residues. V lost 4 bases and J lost 8, with 8 bases in between. The CDR3 reads CASSSHRGYTF. The CDR3 DNA follows: TGTGCCAGCAGCTCCCACAGGGGCTACACCTTC.

The chain has TRBV4-2 and TRBJ1-2; weak D call: TRBD1 (5 bases). Germline-derived CDR1 and CDR2 are LGHNA and YNFKEQ. This CDR3 contains 15 residues. V gave up 0 bases and J gave up 4 bases, with 12 bases separating them. For the CDR3, the DNA is TGTGCCAGCAGCCAAGATACCGGGACTTCCTATGGCTACACCTTC. It yields the protein CASSQDTGTSYGYTF.

The chain links TRBV5-1 to TRBJ2-2; D gene ambiguous. This CDR3 contains 16 residues. Germline-derived CDR1 and CDR2 are SGHRS and YFSETQ. Trimming left V 0 bases short and J 0 bases short, with 9 bases between. The DNA of the CDR3 is TGCGCCAGCAGCTTGGGGGGATTCGCGAACACCGGGGAGCTGTTTTTT. It codes for CASSLGGFANTGELFF.

V and J are TRBV7-3 and TRBJ2-1, with 8 bases identical to TRBD2. The CDR3 sequence is 16 residues long. The junction had 14 bases not matched to a gene; V was cut back by 5 bases and J by 8 bases. In germline, CDR1 is SGHTA, CDR2 FQGTGA. The DNA of the CDR3 is TGTGCCAGCAGCCCCCAACCGGGACTAGGGATCGATGAGCAGTTCTTC. Translated: CASSPQPGLGIDEQFF.